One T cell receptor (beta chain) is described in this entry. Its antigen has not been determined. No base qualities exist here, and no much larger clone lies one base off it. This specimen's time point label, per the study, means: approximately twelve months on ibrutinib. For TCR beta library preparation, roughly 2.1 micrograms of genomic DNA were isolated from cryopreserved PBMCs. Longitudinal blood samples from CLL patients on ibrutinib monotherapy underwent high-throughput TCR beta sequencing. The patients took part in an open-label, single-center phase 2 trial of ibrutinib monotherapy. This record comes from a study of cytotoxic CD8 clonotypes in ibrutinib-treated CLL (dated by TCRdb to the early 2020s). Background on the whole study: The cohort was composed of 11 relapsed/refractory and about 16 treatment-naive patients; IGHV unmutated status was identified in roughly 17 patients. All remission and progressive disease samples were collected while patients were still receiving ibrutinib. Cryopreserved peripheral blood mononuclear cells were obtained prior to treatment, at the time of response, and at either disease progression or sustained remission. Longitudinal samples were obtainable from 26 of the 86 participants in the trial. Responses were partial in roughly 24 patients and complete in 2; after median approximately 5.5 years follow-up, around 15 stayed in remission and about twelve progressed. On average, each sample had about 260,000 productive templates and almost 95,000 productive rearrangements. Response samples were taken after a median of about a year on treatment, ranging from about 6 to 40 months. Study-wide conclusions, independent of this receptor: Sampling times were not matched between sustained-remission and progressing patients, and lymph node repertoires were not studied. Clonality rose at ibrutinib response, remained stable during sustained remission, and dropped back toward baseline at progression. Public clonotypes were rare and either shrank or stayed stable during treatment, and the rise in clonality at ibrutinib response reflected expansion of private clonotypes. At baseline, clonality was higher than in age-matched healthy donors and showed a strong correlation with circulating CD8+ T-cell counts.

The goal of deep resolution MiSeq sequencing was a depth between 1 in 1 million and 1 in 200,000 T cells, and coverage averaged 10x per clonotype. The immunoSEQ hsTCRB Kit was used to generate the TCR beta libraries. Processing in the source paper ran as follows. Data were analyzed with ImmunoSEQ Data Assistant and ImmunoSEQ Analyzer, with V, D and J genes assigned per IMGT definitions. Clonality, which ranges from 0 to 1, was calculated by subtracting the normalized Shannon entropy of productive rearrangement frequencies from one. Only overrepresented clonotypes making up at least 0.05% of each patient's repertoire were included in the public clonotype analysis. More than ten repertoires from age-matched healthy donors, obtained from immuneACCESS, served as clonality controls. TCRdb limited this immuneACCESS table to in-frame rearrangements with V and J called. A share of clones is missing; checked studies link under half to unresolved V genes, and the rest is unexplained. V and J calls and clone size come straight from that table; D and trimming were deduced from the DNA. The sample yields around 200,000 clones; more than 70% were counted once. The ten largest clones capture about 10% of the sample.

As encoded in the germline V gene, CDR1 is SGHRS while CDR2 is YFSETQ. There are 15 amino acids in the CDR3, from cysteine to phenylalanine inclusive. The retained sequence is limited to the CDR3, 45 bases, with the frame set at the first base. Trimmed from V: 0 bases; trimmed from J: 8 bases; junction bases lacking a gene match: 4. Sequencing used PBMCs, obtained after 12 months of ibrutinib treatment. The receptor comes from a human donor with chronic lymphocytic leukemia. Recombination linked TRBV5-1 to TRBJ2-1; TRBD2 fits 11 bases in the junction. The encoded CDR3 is CASSLGLAGMDEQFF. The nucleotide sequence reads TGCGCCAGCAGCTTGGGACTAGCGGGGATGGATGAGCAGTTCTTC.